This passage covers 14 T cell receptor beta chains from one sample sequenced in a study of Ad26.COV2.S vaccination and SARS-CoV-2 variants (dated by TCRdb to the early 2020s). This sample's treatment or condition label indicates: around 19 received Ad26.COV2.S at low or high dose, single or two shots; five or six received placebo; per-sample allocation not given. Repertoires of vaccine and placebo recipients were sequenced from samples taken on day 63 after the first injection. Libraries came from the immunoSEQ multiplex PCR assay. TCRdb obtained this table from immuneACCESS and retained in-frame rearrangements with V and J assigned. These tables miss some clones; where compared with another copy, unresolved V genes account for less than half of the shortfall, and the remainder is unexplained. This sample has hundreds of thousands of clones in its table, and 86% of those were observed once. The top ten clones comprise approximately 11% of the sample.

The source was peripheral blood, collected in a trial of Ad26.COV2.S vaccine versus placebo. These receptors all stem from a person between 18 and 59 years old who received the Ad26.COV2.S COVID-19 vaccine or a placebo.

V usage is TRBV7-9 and J usage is TRBJ2-5; 8 bases align to TRBD1. With V trimmed by 3 bases and J by 2 bases, 2 bases remained unmatched. Per the germline V gene, CDR1 is SEHNR and CDR2 is FQNEAQ (reference sequence). This CDR3 comprises 14 residues. The CDR3 loop reads CASSFRDRQETQYF. The DNA for the CDR3 is TGTGCCAGCAGCTTCCGGGACAGGCAAGAGACCCAGTACTTC.

In the case of this clone: The same CDR3 arises from other DNA sequences in this sample as well. This chain connects TRBV10-2 to TRBJ2-1; D tentatively fits TRBD1 or TRBD2 (5 bases each). V was pared by 1 base and J by 0 bases, with 7 bases between. The CDR3 is 15 residues long. In germline, CDR1 is WSHSY, CDR2 SAAADI. This CDR3 reads CASSEYGGSYNEQFF. The DNA for the CDR3 is TGCGCCAGCAGTGAGTATGGGGGCTCCTACAATGAGCAGTTCTTC.

V and J are TRBV4-3 and TRBJ2-7, with 9 positions matching TRBD2. CDR3 size: 15 residues. V lost 4 bases, J lost 0 bases, and 4 bases stayed unmatched. Germline V gene sequence: CDR1 LGHNA, CDR2 YSLEER. The CDR3 DNA sequence: TGCGCCAGCAGCCCATATAGCGGGAGCTCCTACGAGCAGTACTTC. It codes for CASSPYSGSSYEQYF.

V is TRBV11-2 and J is TRBJ2-5; D unclear. CDR3 length: 14 amino acids. V was shortened by 6 bases and J by 3 bases, with 14 bases between the two germline ends. Per the germline V gene, CDR1 is SGHAT and CDR2 is FQNNGV. The CDR3 DNA reads TGTGCCAGCAGTCCCTTAACATGGAAAGAGACCCAGTACTTC. It encodes CASSPLTWKETQYF.

The chain couples TRBV23-1 to TRBJ1-5; D call uncertain. TRBV23-1 is noted as an ORF with a role that remains uncertain. The V end lost 0 bases, the J end lost 0 bases, and 9 bases lay between the germline ends. This CDR3 has 16 residues. The CDR3 loop is CASSQSRDFSNQPQHF. CDR3 DNA sequence: TGCGCCAGCAGTCAATCCCGGGATTTTAGCAATCAGCCCCAGCATTTT.

This chain links TRBV5-1 with TRBJ2-5; D is possibly TRBD2 (6 bases). This CDR3 contains 12 residues. Trimming stripped 3 bases from V and 10 bases from J, with 13 bases between. Per germline, CDR1 SGHRS and CDR2 YFSETQ. CDR3: CASSYLREDQYF. The CDR3 region has the DNA TGCGCCAGCAGCTACTTAAGGGAGGACCAGTACTTC.

The chain uses TRBV6-5 and TRBJ2-3; no clear D. CDR1 is MNHEY, CDR2 SVGAGI, per germline. Trimming took 2 bases from V and 1 from J, leaving 7 bases between them. This CDR3 has 14 amino acids. The CDR3 DNA is TGTGCCAGCAGTTACAGAGTCGGCACAGATACGCAGTATTTT. Its translation is CASSYRVGTDTQYF.

The chain employs TRBV30 and TRBJ2-1; D is uncertain. CDR3 length equals 12 residues. V was pared by 2 bases and J by 7 bases, with 9 bases between. Germline-derived CDR1 and CDR2 are GTSNPN and SVGIG (reference sequence). The CDR3 sequence is CAWSPSVNEQFF. DNA for the CDR3: TGTGCCTGGAGTCCCTCAGTGAATGAGCAGTTCTTC.

The chain employs TRBV2 and TRBJ1-5; TRBD1 aligns across 8 bases. Losses at the gene ends were 4 bases for V and 6 bases for J; bases not matched to a gene: 8. CDR1 is SNHLY and CDR2 is FYNNEI in the germline V gene. CDR3 length: 15 amino acids. For the CDR3, the DNA is TGTGCCAGCAGTGGCCAGGGGGCCGGGGGTCAGCCCCAGCATTTT. Amino acid sequence: CASSGQGAGGQPQHF.

Only a few counts were recorded for this clone. The rearrangement joins TRBV5-1 to TRBJ1-1, with a possible D match to TRBD1 (6 bases). The CDR3 has 16 residues. The V gene's germline CDR1 is SGHRS and CDR2 YFSETQ. V lost 2 bases, J lost 5 bases, and 19 bases lay in between. CDR3 in DNA: TGCGCCAGCAGCTTAGAACGATCAGGGGAGAGGACTGAAGCTTTCTTT. Protein: CASSLERSGERTEAFF.

This clone appeared once. The chain employs TRBV14 and TRBJ2-5, with D perhaps matching TRBD1 (5 bases). Germline V gives CDR1 SGHDN, CDR2 FVKESK. There are 14 residues in the CDR3. The V end was cut by 3 bases, the J end by 4 bases, with 12 bases between. Here the CDR3 DNA reads TGTGCCAGCAGCCACCCTGGCAGGGTAGAGACCCAGTACTTC. Residues: CASSHPGRVETQYF.

About this clone itself: Within the sample, other DNA sequences also encode this same CDR3. This chain uses TRBV18 with TRBJ2-7; D unresolved. Trimming shortened V by 4 bases and J by 4 bases, and 5 bases separated the two germline ends. The CDR3 spans 11 residues. The germline V gene encodes CDR1 KGHSH and CDR2 LQKENI. This chain's CDR3 is CASSRGYEQYF. CDR3 sequence (DNA): TGTGCCAGCTCACGAGGTTACGAGCAGTACTTC.

The rearrangement links TRBV30 to TRBJ2-2, with unresolved D. Looked up from germline, CDR1 is GTSNPN and CDR2 is SVGIG (reference sequence). Trimming pared 2 bases from V and 6 bases from J, leaving 16 bases between. CDR3 length equals 15 residues. The CDR3: CAWSLHSALPGELFF. The DNA of the CDR3 is TGTGCCTGGAGTCTGCACTCCGCCCTCCCCGGGGAGCTGTTTTTT.

This clone was recorded a few times. V and J are TRBV6-6 and TRBJ2-3; D not certain. V lost 4 bases and J 1 base, leaving 6 bases between the germline ends. CDR3 length: 13 residues. The germline V gene encodes CDR1 MNHNY and CDR2 SVGAGI (reference sequence). Written as DNA, the CDR3 is TGTGCCAGCAGTTTACCTGGCACAGATACGCAGTATTTT. It encodes CASSLPGTDTQYF.